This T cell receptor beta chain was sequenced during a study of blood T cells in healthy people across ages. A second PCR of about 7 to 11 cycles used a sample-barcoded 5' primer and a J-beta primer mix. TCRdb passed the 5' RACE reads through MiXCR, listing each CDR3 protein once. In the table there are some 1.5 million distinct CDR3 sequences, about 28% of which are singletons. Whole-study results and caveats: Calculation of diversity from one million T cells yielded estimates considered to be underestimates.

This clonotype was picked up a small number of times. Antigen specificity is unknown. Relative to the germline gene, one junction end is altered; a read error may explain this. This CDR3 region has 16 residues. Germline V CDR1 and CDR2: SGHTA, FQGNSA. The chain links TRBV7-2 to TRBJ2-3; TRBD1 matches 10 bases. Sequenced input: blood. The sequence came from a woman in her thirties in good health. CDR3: CANSSGTGVPTDTQYF. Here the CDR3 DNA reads TGTGCCAACAGCTCTGGGACAGGGGTCCCCACAGATACGCAGTATTTT.